The subject of this entry is one T cell receptor (beta chain). This specimen belongs to a study of OX40 agonist ivuxolimab in advanced cancers. Profiling relied on immunoSEQ multiplex PCR, and the TCRdb table lists in-frame clones only, not all of them. The data show roughly 86,000 clones, roughly 92% seen once. The clonotype originates from an adult with an advanced solid tumor such as melanoma, head and neck, liver or kidney cancer. The source was CD4+ or CD8+ T cells sorted from blood, collected in a trial of the OX40 agonist ivuxolimab.

The CDR3 loop reads CASSSSSGAYNEQFF. The DNA for the CDR3 is TGTGCCAGCAGCTCCTCTAGCGGAGCCTACAATGAGCAGTTCTTC. The genes are TRBV5-4 and TRBJ2-1; the match to TRBD2 covers 7 bases. The CDR3 consists of 15 residues. J lost 2 bases, V lost 3 bases, and 5 bases had no gene match. Per germline, CDR1 SGHNT and CDR2 YYREEE (reference sequence).